These T cell receptor beta chains were read from a single sample in a study of blood T cell repertoires in COVID-19. The repertoire was sequenced with immunoSEQ multiplex PCR; TCRdb's copy has only in-frame clones and lacks some. The repertoire holds tens of thousands of clones, with roughly 88% as singletons. Material: peripheral blood. All receptors derive from a woman older than 75 with active or convalescent COVID-19. Each CDR3 is given with its conserved first and last residue. The D gene is left open where the match is weak. Clone size appears in some rows only: once, few, many, or a class for an expanded clone.

TRBV24-1	TRBD1	-	TRBJ2-2	TGTGCCACCAGTGATAGGCGACAGGGGGCCGGGGAGCTGTTTTTT	CATSDRRQGAGELFF
TRBV9	TRBD1	-	TRBJ1-3	TGTGCCAGCAGCGTCGGACTCGCCCGGGACAGGGGGCTTAAGGCAGGAAACACCATATATTTT	CASSVGLARDRGLKAGNTIYF
TRBV12-5	-	-	TRBJ1-5	TGTGCTAGTGGTTTGGAAATTTATAGCAATCAGCCCCAGCATTTT	CASGLEIYSNQPQHF
TRBV7-2	TRBD1	-	TRBJ1-6	TGTGCCAGCAGCTTAGACAGGGGTGTCAATTCACCCCTCCACTTT	CASSLDRGVNSPLHF
TRBV5-1	-	once	TRBJ1-6	TGCGCCAGCAGCTTGGATATCAGGAATTCACCCCTCCACTTT	CASSLDIRNSPLHF
TRBV6-2/TRBV6-3	-	few	TRBJ1-5	TGTGCCAGCAGTTACTCGAAAGCCCAAACCCGAGGCAGCAATCAGCCCCAGCATTTT	CASSYSKAQTRGSNQPQHF
TRBV12-3/TRBV12-4	-	-	TRBJ1-2	TGTGCCAGCAGTTTAGCGGGGCAGGGTCGACGCTTC	CASSLAGQGRRF
TRBV27	-	few	TRBJ1-2	TGTGCCAGCAGCCCGGGACTTGGAGGCTACACCTTC	CASSPGLGGYTF
TRBV6-2/TRBV6-3	-	-	TRBJ2-5	TGTGCCAGCAGCCCTCGGTGGGACAACCAAGAGACCCAGTACTTC	CASSPRWDNQETQYF
TRBV12-3/TRBV12-4	-	-	TRBJ2-7	TGTGCCAGCAGTTTACATCCGGCCTACGAGCAGTACTTC	CASSLHPAYEQYF
TRBV5-1	-	-	TRBJ1-2	TGCGCCAGCAGCTTGCGGCAGGGACTCTCTCTCTATGGCTACACCTTC	CASSLRQGLSLYGYTF
TRBV11-2	TRBD2	-	TRBJ2-5	TGTGCCAGCAGCTTAGGCCATTCTAGCGGGGGGCTTCCCCAGTACTTC	CASSLGHSSGGLPQYF
TRBV19	-	-	TRBJ2-3	TGTGCCAGTAGTATTTTGACTAGGTCAGATACGCAGTATTTT	CASSILTRSDTQYF
TRBV21-1	-	-	TRBJ1-5	TGTGCCAGCAGCAATGTCAGGGAAGCGGGTATGGGCAATCAGCCCCAGCATTTT	CASSNVREAGMGNQPQHF
TRBV6-5	TRBD1	-	TRBJ1-5	TGTGCCAGCAGCGCGGGACAGGTTAGCAATCAGCCCCAGCATTTT	CASSAGQVSNQPQHF
TRBV20-1	-	once	TRBJ2-1	TGCAGTGCTAGAGCCCGTAGTGAGCAGTTCTTC	CSARARSEQFF
TRBV9	-	-	TRBJ1-4	TGTGCCAGCAGTGCCGGACACCTTGCAACTAATGAAAAACTGTTTTTT	CASSAGHLATNEKLFF
TRBV16	TRBD2	-	TRBJ2-1	TGTGCCAGCAGCTCCAATATCCCGGGGGAGGGTGAGCAGTTCTTC	CASSSNIPGEGEQFF
TRBV25-1	-	-	TRBJ1-2	TGTGCCAGCAGTGAATGGGGACACTCCAACATGATACTCTATGGCTACACCTTC	CASSEWGHSNMILYGYTF
TRBV7-2	-	few	TRBJ1-4	TGTGCCAGCAGCTTAGCGGGCCTTAATGAAAAACTGTTTTTT	CASSLAGLNEKLFF
TRBV20-1	-	-	TRBJ2-3	TGCAGTGCGACTTCTGGGGATACGCAGTATTTT	CSATSGDTQYF
TRBV7-8	-	-	TRBJ1-2	TGTGCCAGCAGCTTAGCGAGCGTGAACACGGTCGGCTACACCTTC	CASSLASVNTVGYTF
TRBV19	TRBD1	few	TRBJ1-2	TGTGCCAGTAGCGCCGGGACAGGGAGTGGCTACACCTTC	CASSAGTGSGYTF
TRBV10-3	-	-	TRBJ1-1	TGTGCCATCAGTGATTCCGGGACAAAGAACACTGAAGCTTTCTTT	CAISDSGTKNTEAFF
TRBV11-3	-	-	TRBJ2-1	TGTGCCAGCAGCTTAGATCGAACAGGTGAGCAGTTCTTC	CASSLDRTGEQFF
TRBV6-5	-	-	TRBJ1-1	TGTGCCAGCAGCCTTACGGTCGGGGTCACTGAAGCTTTCTTT	CASSLTVGVTEAFF
TRBV2	TRBD1	-	TRBJ2-7	TGTGCCAGCAGTGGACAGGGTTACGAGCAGTACTTC	CASSGQGYEQYF
TRBV4-1	-	-	TRBJ1-1	TGCGCCAGCAGCCGAACCCTGGCCCTACAGGGACGGACTGAAGCTTTCTTT	CASSRTLALQGRTEAFF
TRBV19	-	-	TRBJ1-2	TGTGCCAGTAGTATTTCGACAGCCTCTAACTATGGCTACACCTTC	CASSISTASNYGYTF
TRBV28	-	once	TRBJ1-3	TGTGCCAGCAGTCGACCAGAAGACAGCTCTGGAAACACCATATATTTT	CASSRPEDSSGNTIYF
TRBV4-3	-	-	TRBJ2-6	TGCGCCAGCAGCCAAGAGAGTCAGGGCTTCTACTCTGGGGCCAACGTCCTGACTTTC	CASSQESQGFYSGANVLTF
TRBV5-1	TRBD1	few	TRBJ2-1	TGCGCCAGCAGCCCAGGGACAGGGGTTACACATGAGCAGTTCTTC	CASSPGTGVTHEQFF